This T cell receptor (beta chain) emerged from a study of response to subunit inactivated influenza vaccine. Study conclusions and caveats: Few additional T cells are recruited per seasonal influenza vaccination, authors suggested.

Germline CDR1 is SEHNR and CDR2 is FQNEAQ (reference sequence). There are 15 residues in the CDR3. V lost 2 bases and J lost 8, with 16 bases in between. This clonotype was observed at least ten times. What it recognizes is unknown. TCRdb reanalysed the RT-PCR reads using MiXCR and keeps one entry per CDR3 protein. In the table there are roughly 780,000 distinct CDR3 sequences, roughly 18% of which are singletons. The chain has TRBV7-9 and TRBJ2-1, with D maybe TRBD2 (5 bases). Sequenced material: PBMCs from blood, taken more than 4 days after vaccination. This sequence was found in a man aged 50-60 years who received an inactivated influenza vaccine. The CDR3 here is CASSLMGDHTYEQFF. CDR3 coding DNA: TGTGCCAGCAGCTTAATGGGAGACCACACCTATGAGCAGTTCTTC.